This TCR beta chain was sequenced during a study of T cell responses to AZD1222 COVID-19 vaccine. Assay used: immunoSEQ multiplex PCR; TCRdb lists only in-frame clones, some missing. The repertoire holds 83,000 or so clones, with more than 75% as singletons. Trimming took 6 bases from V and 3 from J, leaving 18 bases between them. This CDR3 region has 17 residues. Germline loops: CDR1 MNHEY, CDR2 SMNVEV (reference sequence). The V gene is TRBV27, the J gene TRBJ2-6, with D uncertain. The sample here was peripheral blood, taken on day 0 of AZD1222 vaccination. This receptor was obtained from an adult in good health. The CDR3 reads CASSRRLEPGGANVLTF. For the CDR3, the DNA is TGTGCCAGCAGCCGTCGCCTCGAACCAGGTGGGGCCAACGTCCTGACTTTC. Variable domain in full (rest from reference TRBV27 and TRBJ2-6): EAQVTQNPRYLITVTGKKLTVTCSQNMNHEYMSWYRQDPGLGLRQIYYSMNVEVTDKGDVPEGYKVSRKEKRNFPLILESPSPNQTSLYFCASSRRLEPGGANVLTFGAGSRLTVL.